This TCR beta chain was observed in a study of CD8 T cells in ankylosing spondylitis. Study-wide results and limits: Disease-linked clones displayed a CD8+ phenotype and appeared relatively rarely in peripheral blood.

TCRdb processed the 5' RACE reads anew with MiXCR; each CDR3 protein has one entry. Of around 210,000 distinct CDR3 sequences listed, 7.5% to 9.5% were seen once; the top ten hold around 5.1%. This clonotype was counted at least ten times. Its target is not known. The ends were cut back, 5 bases at V and 5 bases at J, with 15 bases in the middle. Germline lookup yields CDR1 SGHVS and CDR2 FQNEAQ. CDR3 size: 14 residues. Material: blood, either unsorted or a sorted T cell fraction (not recorded which). The source of this sequence is a female donor with ankylosing spondylitis or in good health (not recorded which). The rearrangement links TRBV7-8 to TRBJ1-2, with D uncertain. The CDR3 sequence: CASSLQTGGYGYTF. The DNA for the CDR3 is TGTGCCAGCAGCCTACAAACGGGAGGATATGGCTACACCTTC.